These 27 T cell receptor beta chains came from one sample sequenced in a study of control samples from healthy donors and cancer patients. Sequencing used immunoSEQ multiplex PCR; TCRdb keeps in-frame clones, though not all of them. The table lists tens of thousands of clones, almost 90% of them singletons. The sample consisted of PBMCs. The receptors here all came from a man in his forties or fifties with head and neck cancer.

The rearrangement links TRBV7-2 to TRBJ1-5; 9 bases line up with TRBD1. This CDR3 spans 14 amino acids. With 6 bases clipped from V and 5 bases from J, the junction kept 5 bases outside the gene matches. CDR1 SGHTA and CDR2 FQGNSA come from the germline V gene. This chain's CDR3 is CASSPWTGDQPQHF. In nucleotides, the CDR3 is TGTGCCAGCAGTCCATGGACAGGGGATCAGCCCCAGCATTTT.

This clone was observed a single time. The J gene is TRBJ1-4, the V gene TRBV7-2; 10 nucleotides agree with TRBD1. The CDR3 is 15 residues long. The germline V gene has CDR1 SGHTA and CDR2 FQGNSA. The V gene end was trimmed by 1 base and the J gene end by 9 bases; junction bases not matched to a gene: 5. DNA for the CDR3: TGTGCCAGCAGCTTAGGTCCGGGACAGGGGAAAAAACTGTTTTTT. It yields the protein CASSLGPGQGKKLFF. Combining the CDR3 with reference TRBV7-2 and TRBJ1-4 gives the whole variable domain GAGVSQSPSNKVTEKGKDVELRCDPISGHTALYWYRQSLGQGLEFLIYFQGNSAPDKSGLPSDRFSAERTGGSVSTLTIQRTQQEDSAVYLCASSLGPGQGKKLFFGSGTQLSVL.

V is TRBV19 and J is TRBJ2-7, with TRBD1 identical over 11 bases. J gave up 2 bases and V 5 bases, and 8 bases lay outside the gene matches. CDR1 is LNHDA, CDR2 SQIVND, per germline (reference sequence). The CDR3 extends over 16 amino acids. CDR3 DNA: TGTGCCAGTAGTCCGGCGGACAGGGGGCAAACCTACGAGCAGTACTTC. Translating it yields CASSPADRGQTYEQYF.

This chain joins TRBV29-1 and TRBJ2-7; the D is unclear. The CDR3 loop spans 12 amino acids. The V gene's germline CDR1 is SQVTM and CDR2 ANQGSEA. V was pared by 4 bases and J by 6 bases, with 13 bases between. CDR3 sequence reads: CSVGLLGGEQYF. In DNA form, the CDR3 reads TGCAGCGTTGGCCTCCTAGGCGGCGAGCAGTACTTC.

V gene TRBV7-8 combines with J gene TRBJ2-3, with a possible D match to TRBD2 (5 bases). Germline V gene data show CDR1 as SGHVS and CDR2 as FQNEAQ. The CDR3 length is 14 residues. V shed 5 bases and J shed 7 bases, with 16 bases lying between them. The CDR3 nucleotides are TGTGCCAGCAGCCCCTCGGGGAGTCCATATACGCAGTATTTT. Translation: CASSPSGSPYTQYF.

The CDR3 reads CASSVTGTPAETQYF. CDR3 nucleotide sequence: TGTGCCAGCAGCGTGACCGGGACCCCCGCGGAGACCCAGTACTTC. The chain combines TRBV9 with TRBJ2-5; possibly TRBD1 or TRBD2 for D (5 bases each). V was pared by 2 bases and J by 5 bases, with 16 bases between. The CDR3 sequence is 15 residues long. Germline V gene data show CDR1 as SGDLS and CDR2 as YYNGEE. Based on the CDR3 plus reference TRBV9 and TRBJ2-5, the full variable domain is DSGVTQTPKHLITATGQRVTLRCSPRSGDLSVYWYQQSLDQGLQFLIQYYNGEERAKGNILERFSAQQFPDLHSELNLSSLELGDSALYFCASSVTGTPAETQYFGPGTRLLVL.

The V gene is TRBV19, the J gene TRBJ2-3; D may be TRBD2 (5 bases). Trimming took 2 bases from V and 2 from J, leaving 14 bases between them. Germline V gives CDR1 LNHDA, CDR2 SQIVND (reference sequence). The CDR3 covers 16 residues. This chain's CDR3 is CASSIWESLDTDTQYF. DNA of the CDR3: TGTGCCAGTAGTATATGGGAGAGCTTAGACACAGATACGCAGTATTTT.

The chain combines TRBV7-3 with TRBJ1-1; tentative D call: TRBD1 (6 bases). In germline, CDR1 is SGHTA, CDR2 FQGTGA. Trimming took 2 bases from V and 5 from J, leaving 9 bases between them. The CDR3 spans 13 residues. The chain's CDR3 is CASSLVRGTEAFF. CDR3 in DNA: TGTGCCAGCAGCTTAGTAAGGGGGACTGAAGCTTTCTTT.

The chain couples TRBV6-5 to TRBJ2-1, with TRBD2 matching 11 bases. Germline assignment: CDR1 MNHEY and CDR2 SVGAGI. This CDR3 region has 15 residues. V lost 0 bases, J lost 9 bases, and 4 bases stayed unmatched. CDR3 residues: CASSYSSGRVGEQFF. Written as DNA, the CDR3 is TGTGCCAGCAGTTACTCTAGCGGGAGGGTGGGTGAGCAGTTCTTC.

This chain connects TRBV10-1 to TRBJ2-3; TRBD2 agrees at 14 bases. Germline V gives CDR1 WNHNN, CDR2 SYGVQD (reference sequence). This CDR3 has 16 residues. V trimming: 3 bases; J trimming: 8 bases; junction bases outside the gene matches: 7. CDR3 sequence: CASSERGTSGGLTQYF. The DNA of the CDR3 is TGCGCCAGCAGTGAACGAGGGACTAGCGGGGGCCTTACGCAGTATTTT.

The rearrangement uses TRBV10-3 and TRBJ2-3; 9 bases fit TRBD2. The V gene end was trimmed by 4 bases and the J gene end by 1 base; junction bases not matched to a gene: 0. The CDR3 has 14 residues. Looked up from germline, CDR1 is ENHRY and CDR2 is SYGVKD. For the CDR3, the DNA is TGTGCCATCAGTGGGACTAGCGGCACAGATACGCAGTATTTT. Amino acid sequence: CAISGTSGTDTQYF.

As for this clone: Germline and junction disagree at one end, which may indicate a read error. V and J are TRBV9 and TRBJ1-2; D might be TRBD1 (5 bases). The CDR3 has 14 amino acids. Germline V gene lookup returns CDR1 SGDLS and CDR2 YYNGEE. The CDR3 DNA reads TGTGCCAGCAGCGTAGATCCCGGAGGGGCCCGATCGGCCTTC. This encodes CASSVDPGGARSAF. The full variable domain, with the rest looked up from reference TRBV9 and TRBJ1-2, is DSGVTQTPKHLITATGQRVTLRCSPRSGDLSVYWYQQSLDQGLQFLIQYYNGEERAKGNILERFSAQQFPDLHSELNLSSLELGDSALYFCASSVDPGGARSAFGSGTRLTVV.

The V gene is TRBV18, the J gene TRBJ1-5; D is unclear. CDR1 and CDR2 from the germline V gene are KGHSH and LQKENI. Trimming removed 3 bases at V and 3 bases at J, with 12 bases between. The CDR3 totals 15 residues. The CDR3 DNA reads TGTGCCAGCTCACCGAGGGAGGGCGACAATCAGCCCCAGCATTTT. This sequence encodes CASSPREGDNQPQHF.

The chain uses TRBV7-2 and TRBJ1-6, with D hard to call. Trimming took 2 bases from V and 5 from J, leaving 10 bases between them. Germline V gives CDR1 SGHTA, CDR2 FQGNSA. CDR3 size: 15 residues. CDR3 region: CASSLNRHHNSPLHF. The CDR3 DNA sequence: TGTGCCAGCAGCTTAAACCGACACCATAATTCACCCCTCCACTTT.

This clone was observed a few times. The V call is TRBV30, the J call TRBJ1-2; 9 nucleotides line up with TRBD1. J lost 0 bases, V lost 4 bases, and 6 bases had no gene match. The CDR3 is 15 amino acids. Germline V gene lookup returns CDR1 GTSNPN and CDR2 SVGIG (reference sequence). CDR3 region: CAWIRDRASNYGYTF. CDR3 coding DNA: TGTGCCTGGATACGGGACAGGGCCTCTAACTATGGCTACACCTTC.

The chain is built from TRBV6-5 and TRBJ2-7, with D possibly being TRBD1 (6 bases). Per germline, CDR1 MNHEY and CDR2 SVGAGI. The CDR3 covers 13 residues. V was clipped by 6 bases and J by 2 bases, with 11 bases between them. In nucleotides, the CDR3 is TGTGCCAGCAGAATGACAGGCGCCTACGAGCAGTACTTC. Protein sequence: CASRMTGAYEQYF.

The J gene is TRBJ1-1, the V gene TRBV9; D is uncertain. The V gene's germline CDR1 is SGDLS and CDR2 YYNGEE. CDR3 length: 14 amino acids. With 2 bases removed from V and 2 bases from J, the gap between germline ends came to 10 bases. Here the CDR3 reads CASSVHGRNTEAFF. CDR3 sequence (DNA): TGTGCCAGCAGCGTCCACGGGAGAAACACTGAAGCTTTCTTT. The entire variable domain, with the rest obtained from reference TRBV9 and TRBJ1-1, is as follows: DSGVTQTPKHLITATGQRVTLRCSPRSGDLSVYWYQQSLDQGLQFLIQYYNGEERAKGNILERFSAQQFPDLHSELNLSSLELGDSALYFCASSVHGRNTEAFFGQGTRLTVV.

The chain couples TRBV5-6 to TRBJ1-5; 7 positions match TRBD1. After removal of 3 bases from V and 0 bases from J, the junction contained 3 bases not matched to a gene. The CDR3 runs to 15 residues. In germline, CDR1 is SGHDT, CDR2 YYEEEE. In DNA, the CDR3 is TGTGCCAGCAGCTGGACAGGAAATAGCAATCAGCCCCAGCATTTT. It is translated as CASSWTGNSNQPQHF.

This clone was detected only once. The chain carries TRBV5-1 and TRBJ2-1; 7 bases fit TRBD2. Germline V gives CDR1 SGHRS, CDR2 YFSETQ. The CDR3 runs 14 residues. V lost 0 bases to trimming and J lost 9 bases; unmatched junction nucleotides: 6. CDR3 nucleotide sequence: TGCGCCAGCAGCTTGGCGGCGGGAGTCGGTGAGCAGTTCTTC. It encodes CASSLAAGVGEQFF.

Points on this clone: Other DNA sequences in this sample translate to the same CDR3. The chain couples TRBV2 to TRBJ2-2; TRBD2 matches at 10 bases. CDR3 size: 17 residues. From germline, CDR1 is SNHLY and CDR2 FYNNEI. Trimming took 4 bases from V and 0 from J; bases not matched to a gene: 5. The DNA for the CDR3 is TGTGCCAGCAGTGTTGTTAGCGGGGGGTCGAACACCGGGGAGCTGTTTTTT. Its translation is CASSVVSGGSNTGELFF.

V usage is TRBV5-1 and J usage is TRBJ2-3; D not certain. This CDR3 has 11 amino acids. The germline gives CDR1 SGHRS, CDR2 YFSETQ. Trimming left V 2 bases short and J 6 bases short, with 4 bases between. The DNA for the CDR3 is TGCGCCAGCAGCTTTGGCGATACGCAGTATTTT. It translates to CASSFGDTQYF.

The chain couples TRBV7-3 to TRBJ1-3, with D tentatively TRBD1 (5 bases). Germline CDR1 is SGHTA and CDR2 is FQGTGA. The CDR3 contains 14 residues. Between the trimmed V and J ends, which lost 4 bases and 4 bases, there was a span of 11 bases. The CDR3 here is CASSSGGEGNTIYF. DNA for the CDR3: TGTGCCAGCAGCTCCGGAGGGGAGGGAAACACCATATATTTT.

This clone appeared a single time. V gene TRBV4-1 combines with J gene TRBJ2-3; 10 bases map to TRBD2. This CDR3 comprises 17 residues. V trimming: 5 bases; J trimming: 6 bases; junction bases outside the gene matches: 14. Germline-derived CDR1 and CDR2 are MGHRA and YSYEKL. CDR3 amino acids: CASSARTSGSPGDTQYF. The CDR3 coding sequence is TGCGCCAGCAGCGCACGGACTAGCGGTTCGCCGGGGGATACGCAGTATTTT.

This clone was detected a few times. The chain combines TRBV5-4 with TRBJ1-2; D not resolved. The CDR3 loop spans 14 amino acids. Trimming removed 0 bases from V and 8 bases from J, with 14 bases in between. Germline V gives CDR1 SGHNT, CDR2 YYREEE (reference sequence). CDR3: CASSLGGQAGGYTF. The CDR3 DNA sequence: TGTGCCAGCAGCTTGGGGGGTCAGGCAGGCGGCTACACCTTC.

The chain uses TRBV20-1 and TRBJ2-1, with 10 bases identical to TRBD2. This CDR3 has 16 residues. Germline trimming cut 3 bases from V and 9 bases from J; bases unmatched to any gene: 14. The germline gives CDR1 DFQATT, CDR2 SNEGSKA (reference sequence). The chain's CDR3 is CSASGPGLAGVGEQFF. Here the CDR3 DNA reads TGCAGTGCTAGTGGGCCGGGGCTAGCGGGAGTGGGTGAGCAGTTCTTC.

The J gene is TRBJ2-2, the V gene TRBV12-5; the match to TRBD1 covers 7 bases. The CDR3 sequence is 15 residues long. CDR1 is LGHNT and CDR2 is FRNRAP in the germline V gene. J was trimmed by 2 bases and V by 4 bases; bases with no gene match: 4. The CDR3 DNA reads TGTGCTAGTGGTTGGGACAGATTTAACACCGGGGAGCTGTTTTTT. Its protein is CASGWDRFNTGELFF.

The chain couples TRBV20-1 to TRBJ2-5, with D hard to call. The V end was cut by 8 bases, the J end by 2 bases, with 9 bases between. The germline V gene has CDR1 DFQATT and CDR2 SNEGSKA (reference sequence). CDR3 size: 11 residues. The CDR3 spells CSLEFQETQYF. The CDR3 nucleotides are TGCAGTCTTGAATTTCAAGAGACCCAGTACTTC.